Sequencing of this T cell receptor beta chain was carried out in a study of shared clonotypes between healthy human individuals. Only in-frame clones appear in the TCRdb table, and some are missing; sequencing was by immunoSEQ multiplex PCR. The sample shows under 350,000 clones, roughly 84% of them seen only once. The germline V and J ends were trimmed by 5 bases and 1 base, with 14 bases remaining between them. The germline V gene has CDR1 PRHDT and CDR2 FYEKMQ (reference sequence). This CDR3 comprises 15 residues. The TCR sequence derives from a man between 18 and 29 years old in good health. Sequences were obtained from memory CD8+ T cells sorted from blood. The subset denotes: CD45RO+ cells pooled with CCR7-negative TemRA cells. The V gene is TRBV13, the J gene TRBJ1-1, with D perhaps matching TRBD1 (6 bases). CDR3 in DNA: TGTGCCAGCAGCATAAGGACAGACAAGAACACTGAAGCTTTCTTT. Translating it yields CASSIRTDKNTEAFF.